Presented here are 5 T cell receptor beta chains from one specimen sequenced in a study of blood T cell repertoires in COVID-19. Data came from immunoSEQ multiplex PCR; TCRdb stores just in-frame clones and leaves some out. The sample lists 210,000 or so clones; roughly 86% were seen once. Material: peripheral blood. The receptors here all came from a woman aged 55-69 years with acute or convalescent COVID-19.

The genes are TRBV7-9 and TRBJ2-7; 9 bases are a match to TRBD1. V shed 3 bases and J 11 bases; nucleotides not matched to a gene: 11. In germline, CDR1 is SEHNR, CDR2 FQNEAQ (reference sequence). The CDR3 totals 14 residues. The CDR3 DNA is TGTGCCAGCAGCTTGGACAGGGGACAAGAGGTAGAGTACTTC. Amino acid sequence: CASSLDRGQEVEYF.

The chain has TRBV7-9 and TRBJ1-3; TRBD1 agrees at 8 bases. Germline V gene data show CDR1 as SEHNR and CDR2 as FQNEAQ (reference sequence). The CDR3 runs 15 residues. The trim removed 5 bases at V and 4 bases at J, leaving 7 bases unmatched. In nucleotides, the CDR3 is TGTGCCAGCAGCCCCCGCAGGGGGCAGGGAAACACCATATATTTT. Encoded protein: CASSPRRGQGNTIYF.

The J gene is TRBJ1-6, the V gene TRBV30; D is undetermined. The V gene lost 2 bases and the J gene lost 9 bases, with 17 bases spanning the gap. The CDR3 is 15 amino acids. Germline V gene sequence: CDR1 GTSNPN, CDR2 SVGIG (reference sequence). As DNA, the CDR3 is TGTGCCTGGAGTATGATGCGGATACCGGGTTCACCCCTCCACTTT. This codes for CAWSMMRIPGSPLHF. The variable domain in full, completed from reference TRBV30 and TRBJ1-6, reads SQTIHQWPATLVQPVGSPLSLECTVEGTSNPNLYWYRQAAGRGLQLLFYSVGIGQISSEVPQNLSASRPQDRQFILSSKKLLLSDSGFYLCAWSMMRIPGSPLHFGNGTRLTVT.

The CDR3 reads CAWSITSGARSSYNEQFF. As DNA, the CDR3 is TGTGCCTGGAGTATCACTAGCGGGGCCCGCAGCTCCTACAATGAGCAGTTCTTC. This chain connects TRBV30 to TRBJ2-1; 10 bases fit TRBD2. The CDR3 runs to 18 residues. The germline V gene has CDR1 GTSNPN and CDR2 SVGIG (reference sequence). J lost 0 bases, V lost 2 bases, and 10 bases had no gene match.

V is TRBV2 and J is TRBJ1-6, with D possibly TRBD1 on 5 matching bases. V shed 3 bases and J shed 7 bases, with 10 bases lying between them. Per germline, CDR1 SNHLY and CDR2 FYNNEI. The CDR3 has 14 residues. CDR3 protein: CASSDQGGNSPLHF. CDR3 DNA sequence: TGTGCCAGCAGTGATCAGGGCGGCAATTCACCCCTCCACTTT.